This TCR beta chain stems from a study of cytomegalovirus exposure and HLA in healthy donors. Study at large: The roughly 120 validation repertoires, a later analysis reported, used the same platform as the approximately 700 first-cohort repertoires.

This CDR3 is built from 13 residues. V lost 0 bases to trimming and J lost 4 bases, with 7 bases between them. Germline CDR1 reads SGHVS; CDR2 reads FNYEAQ. The table came from immunoSEQ multiplex PCR; TCRdb's copy has only in-frame clones and leaves some out. Of about 330,000 clones detected, roughly 90% appear once; the ten largest clones hold about 1.2%. Points from the study as a whole: Some TCR beta chains (164 of them) were listed as cytomegalovirus-associated. Subsequent analysis of the approximately 110 validation repertoires found a tendency for first-cohort TCR clusters to co-occur.

About this clone: No antigen is known for it.

The roughly 120-subject validation cohort, separate from the 666-subject first cohort, included the donors. The sample was PBMCs. The receptor was isolated from a woman in her 30s in good health and CMV-seropositive. The J gene is TRBJ2-7, the V gene TRBV7-6, with unresolved D. In nucleotides, the CDR3 is TGTGCCAGCAGCTTAGCGGTTTCTTACGAGCAGTACTTC. As protein: CASSLAVSYEQYF.